These 23 T cell receptor beta chains share one sample of origin, sequenced in a study of blood T cell repertoires in COVID-19. Generated by immunoSEQ multiplex PCR, the TCRdb table keeps only in-frame clones and is missing some. The profile shows more than 100,000 clones, roughly 83% of them singletons. Material: peripheral blood. All receptors come from a man between 60 and 70 years old with acute or convalescent COVID-19.

The rearrangement links TRBV11-3 to TRBJ1-1; D gene uncertain. The CDR3 spans 16 residues. V lost 4 bases and J lost 1, with 16 bases in between. Germline loops: CDR1 SGHNT, CDR2 YENEEA. For the CDR3, the DNA is TGTGCCAGCAGCTCGGGCGGGGTCAGGTCGAACACTGAAGCTTTCTTT. Protein sequence: CASSSGGVRSNTEAFF.

The rearrangement links TRBV9 to TRBJ1-1; D is unclear. V was trimmed by 2 bases and J by 1 base, leaving 9 bases between them. The CDR3 runs to 14 residues. CDR1 and CDR2 from the germline V gene are SGDLS and YYNGEE. CDR3 residues: CASSVSRSNTEAFF. The CDR3, as DNA: TGTGCCAGCAGCGTCTCACGGTCGAACACTGAAGCTTTCTTT.

The V call is TRBV2, the J call TRBJ2-7; D not resolved. The CDR3 length is 12 residues. The V gene lost 7 bases and the J gene lost 0 bases, with 7 bases spanning the gap. Germline CDR1 reads SNHLY; CDR2 reads FYNNEI. CDR3 in amino acids: CASILLSYEQYF. Here the CDR3 DNA reads TGTGCCAGCATTCTCCTCTCCTACGAGCAGTACTTC.

This chain links TRBV7-9 with TRBJ1-4; 7 bases map to TRBD1. The CDR3 has 15 amino acids. Germline CDR1 SEHNR, CDR2 FQNEAQ (reference sequence). The junction had 5 bases not matched to a gene; V was cut back by 1 base and J by 6 bases. The CDR3 DNA is TGTGCCAGCAGCTTAGGGCTAGGGGGCGATGAAAAACTGTTTTTT. It specifies CASSLGLGGDEKLFF.

The chain combines TRBV19 with TRBJ2-1; D gene unclear. The CDR3 has 15 amino acids. CDR1 LNHDA and CDR2 SQIVND come from the germline V gene (reference sequence). Trimming shortened V by 2 bases and J by 6 bases, and 14 bases separated the two germline ends. The CDR3 coding sequence is TGTGCCAGTAGTATACTACAGACACTTCCCAATGAGCAGTTCTTC. Amino acids: CASSILQTLPNEQFF. Using reference TRBV19 and TRBJ2-1 for the parts outside the CDR3, the full variable domain is DGGITQSPKYLFRKEGQNVTLSCEQNLNHDAMYWYRQDPGQGLRLIYYSQIVNDFQKGDIAEGYSVSREKKESFPLTVTSAQKNPTAFYLCASSILQTLPNEQFFGPGTRLTVL.

V usage is TRBV19 and J usage is TRBJ1-3; TRBD1 matches 7 bases. Germline V gives CDR1 LNHDA, CDR2 SQIVND (reference sequence). V was clipped by 3 bases and J by 7 bases; unmatched bases: 6. The CDR3 length is 14 residues. Here the CDR3 DNA reads TGTGCCAGTAGTATCGACAGGGCTTACAACACCATATATTTT. Protein sequence: CASSIDRAYNTIYF.

The V and J genes are TRBV18 and TRBJ1-4, with a tentative D call TRBD1 (6 bases). Trimming removed 3 bases from V and 0 bases from J, with 11 bases in between. The CDR3 extends over 16 amino acids. CDR1 is KGHSH, CDR2 LQKENI, per germline. As DNA, the CDR3 is TGTGCCAGCTCACCCGGGGGGCTAACAACTAATGAAAAACTGTTTTTT. It specifies CASSPGGLTTNEKLFF.

J is TRBJ2-3 and V is TRBV27; 13 bases fit TRBD2. Losses at the gene ends were 5 bases for V and 2 bases for J; bases not matched to a gene: 7. The CDR3 contains 17 residues. In germline, CDR1 is MNHEY, CDR2 SMNVEV (reference sequence). The CDR3 is CASSTRTSGRITDTQYF. The CDR3 DNA follows: TGTGCCAGCAGTACAAGGACTAGCGGGAGAATCACAGATACGCAGTATTTT.

The rearrangement links TRBV11-2 to TRBJ2-2; D not resolved. The germline CDR1 and CDR2 sequences are SGHAT and FQNNGV. V gave up 3 bases and J gave up 1 base, with 9 bases separating them. The CDR3 has 15 amino acids. CDR3 bases: TGTGCCAGCAGCTTTGGTGCACAGAACACCGGGGAGCTGTTTTTT. It translates to CASSFGAQNTGELFF.

The CDR3 region has the DNA TGTGCCAGCAGCTCCGAGGGCCGATTTTATGGCTACACCTTC. This codes for CASSSEGRFYGYTF. V is TRBV7-9 and J is TRBJ1-2; D uncertain. The ends were cut back, 4 bases at V and 5 bases at J, with 14 bases in the middle. CDR1 SEHNR and CDR2 FQNEAQ come from the germline V gene (reference sequence). The CDR3 has 14 amino acids. Full variable domain (rest looked up from reference TRBV7-9 and TRBJ1-2): DTGVSQNPRHKITKRGQNVTFRCDPISEHNRLYWYRQTLGQGPEFLTYFQNEAQLEKSRLLSDRFSAERPKGSFSTLEIQRTEQGDSAMYLCASSSEGRFYGYTFGSGTRLTVV.

The rearrangement links TRBV29-1 to TRBJ2-3; weak D call: TRBD1 (6 bases). The V end lost 3 bases, the J end lost 4 bases, and 14 bases lay between the germline ends. The CDR3 spans 14 residues. Per germline, CDR1 SQVTM and CDR2 ANQGSEA. The CDR3 DNA is TGCAGCGTTGATGAGTCAGGGGTTGCAGATACGCAGTATTTT. It codes for CSVDESGVADTQYF.

The table lists this clone with a few counts. J is TRBJ1-3 and V is TRBV6-5; no clear D. Germline values: CDR1 MNHEY, CDR2 SVGAGI. The CDR3 totals 11 residues. With 6 bases removed from V and 6 bases from J, the gap between germline ends came to 6 bases. The CDR3 loop reads CASSVVNTIYF. The DNA for the CDR3 is TGTGCCAGCAGCGTAGTAAACACCATATATTTT.

This sequence joins TRBV5-1 and TRBJ1-4; D unclear. The germline gives CDR1 SGHRS, CDR2 YFSETQ. The V end lost 2 bases, the J end lost 0 bases, and 8 bases lay between the germline ends. There are 15 residues in the CDR3. In DNA form, the CDR3 reads TGCGCCAGCAGCTTATCGGGAGCAACTAATGAAAAACTGTTTTTT. Its protein is CASSLSGATNEKLFF.

The chain employs TRBV11-2 and TRBJ1-2; perhaps TRBD1 as D (6 bases). CDR1 SGHAT and CDR2 FQNNGV come from the germline V gene. CDR3 size: 12 residues. Trimming took 9 bases from V and 2 from J, leaving 10 bases between them. The CDR3: CASSDRNYGYTF. In nucleotides, the CDR3 is TGTGCCAGTTCGGACAGAAACTATGGCTACACCTTC. Full variable domain (remainder filled in from reference TRBV11-2 and TRBJ1-2): EAGVAQSPRYKIIEKRQSVAFWCNPISGHATLYWYQQILGQGPKLLIQFQNNGVVDDSQLPKDRFSAERLKGVDSTLKIQPAKLEDSAVYLCASSDRNYGYTFGSGTRLTVV.

The V gene is TRBV30, the J gene TRBJ1-2, with D possibly matching TRBD1 (6 bases). Germline CDR1 is GTSNPN and CDR2 is SVGIG (reference sequence). The CDR3 is 15 residues long. V dropped 0 bases and J dropped 0 bases, with 11 bases sitting between them. The CDR3 loop is CAWSVLAGANYGYTF. The CDR3, as DNA: TGTGCCTGGAGTGTACTGGCAGGGGCTAACTATGGCTACACCTTC.

The chain couples TRBV27 to TRBJ2-2; 10 nucleotides agree with TRBD2. Germline CDR1 MNHEY, CDR2 SMNVEV (reference sequence). The junction had 5 bases not matched to a gene; V was cut back by 5 bases and J by 5 bases. The CDR3 loop spans 15 amino acids. CDR3 protein: CASSPGLAVTGELFF. Written as DNA, the CDR3 is TGTGCCAGCAGTCCCGGACTAGCGGTTACCGGGGAGCTGTTTTTT.

CDR3 bases: TGCGCCAGCACCAAGCGGGGGGTTGATAGCAATCAGCCCCAGCATTTT. It is translated as CASTKRGVDSNQPQHF. The J gene is TRBJ1-5, the V gene TRBV4-1, with D possibly being TRBD1 (5 bases). The CDR3 runs 16 residues. Trimming cost V 7 bases and J 0 bases, with 16 bases left between them. Germline V CDR1 and CDR2: MGHRA, YSYEKL.

This chain joins TRBV12-2 and TRBJ1-5; TRBD1 is the table's D call, not checked against the DNA. TRBV12-2 is shown as a pseudogene. This CDR3 has 15 residues. CDR3 region: CASRRTQDSNQPQHF. The DNA for the CDR3 is TGTGCAAGTCGCCGGACACAGGATAGCAATCAGCCCCAGCATTTT.

The rearrangement joins TRBV30 to TRBJ2-7; 9 bases agree with TRBD1. Unmatched junction bases numbered 2, after V lost 6 bases and J lost 2 bases. CDR3 length equals 12 residues. In germline, CDR1 is GTSNPN, CDR2 SVGIG (reference sequence). In nucleotides, the CDR3 is TGTGCCTGCCGGGACAGGGCCTACGAGCAGTACTTC. Translation gives CACRDRAYEQYF.

V is TRBV3-1 (or the pseudogene TRBV3-2) and J is TRBJ2-7; D not resolved. The V and J ends lost 0 bases and 7 bases respectively, with 10 bases between them. Looked up from germline, CDR1 is LGHDT and CDR2 is YNNKEL (reference sequence). This CDR3 spans 13 amino acids. CDR3 region: CASSQEVIGEQYF. As DNA, the CDR3 is TGTGCCAGCAGCCAAGAAGTTATCGGTGAGCAGTACTTC.

This clone was counted between two and nine times. The chain links TRBV5-1 to TRBJ1-1; tentative D call: TRBD1 (6 bases). Germline V gene data show CDR1 as SGHRS and CDR2 as YFSETQ. This CDR3 is 12 amino acids long. Trimming pared 3 bases from V and 8 bases from J, leaving 11 bases between. CDR3 amino acids: CASSSPGAEAFF. The CDR3 nucleotides are TGCGCCAGCAGCTCCCCAGGGGCAGAAGCTTTCTTT.

This sequence joins TRBV5-8 and TRBJ2-5; 8 positions agree with TRBD1. The trim removed 3 bases at V and 0 bases at J, leaving 4 bases unmatched. This CDR3 contains 15 residues. Per the germline V gene, CDR1 is SGHTS and CDR2 is YDEGEE. As DNA, the CDR3 is TGTGCCAGCAGCTACAGGGGGGTAAACCAAGAGACCCAGTACTTC. Protein sequence: CASSYRGVNQETQYF.

The chain uses TRBV7-8 and TRBJ2-1, with 7 bases identical to TRBD1. Germline values: CDR1 SGHVS, CDR2 FQNEAQ. After removal of 4 bases from V and 1 base from J, the junction contained 4 bases not matched to a gene. CDR3 length: 15 residues. CDR3 bases: TGTGCCAGCAGCTACCGACAGGGATCCTACAATGAGCAGTTCTTC. Protein: CASSYRQGSYNEQFF.